A selection of T cell receptor beta chains follows, all from one sample in a study of T cells in Graves' hyperthyroidism and ophthalmopathy. MiXCR, applied by TCRdb to the multiplex PCR reads, yields one record per CDR3 protein. The sample comprises about 96,000 distinct CDR3 sequences, roughly 49% of which are singletons, and less than 30% rests with the top ten. The specimen was blood. The source is a woman in her thirties or forties with Graves' hyperthyroidism. Each CDR3 is given with its conserved first and last residue. The order of the fields is V gene, J gene, D gene, clone size, CDR3 DNA, CDR3 protein. D genes are given only for firm matches. Clone size appears in some rows only: once, few, many, or a class for an expanded clone.

TRBV7-2	TRBJ1-2	-	-	TGTGCCAGCAGCTTTGGCGGGCAGCACTATGGCTACACCTTC	CASSFGGQHYGYTF
TRBV29-1	TRBJ2-5	TRBD2	few	TGCAGCGTCGCTAGCGGGAGTGAGACCCAGTACTTC	CSVASGSETQYF
TRBV20-1	TRBJ1-1	-	-	TGCAGTCCCACTCAGGGTTTGGGCACTGAAGCTTTCTTT	CSPTQGLGTEAFF
TRBV12-3/TRBV12-4	TRBJ2-7	TRBD1	-	TGTGCCAGCAGCCCGGGACAGGGGATCCTGCTTAACGAGCAGTACTTC	CASSPGQGILLNEQYF
TRBV9	TRBJ2-5	-	-	TGTGCCAGCAGCGTACTTGGGGGCGTAGAGACCCAGTACTTC	CASSVLGGVETQYF
TRBV4-1	TRBJ1-4	-	many	TGCGCCAGCAGCCACCCAGGGGAAAAACTGTTTTTT	CASSHPGEKLFF
TRBV4-1	TRBJ1-2	-	many	TGCGCCAGCAGCCAAGCATTAGCTAACTATGGCTACACCTTC	CASSQALANYGYTF
TRBV6-1	TRBJ1-2	TRBD1	few	TGTGCCAGCAGAGGACAGGGCGGCTACACCTTC	CASRGQGGYTF
TRBV2	TRBJ2-7	TRBD1	-	TGTGCCAGCAGCCAAGGGACAGGGGACTCCTACGAGCAGTACTTC	CASSQGTGDSYEQYF
TRBV7-9	TRBJ1-2	TRBD1	many	TGTGCCAGCACCCGGGACAGGGGTTTTTTCGGCTACACCTTC	CASTRDRGFFGYTF
TRBV9	TRBJ2-5	TRBD1	-	TGTGCCAGCAGCCCAGGGGGAGTCAGGGAGACCCAGTACTTC	CASSPGGVRETQYF
TRBV29-1	TRBJ1-2	-	-	TGCAGCGTTGACGGGACTGGGAACTATGGCTACACCTTC	CSVDGTGNYGYTF
TRBV28	TRBJ2-2	-	-	TGTGCCAGCAGTGACTATGGGACAACGAACACCGGGGAGCTGTTTTTT	CASSDYGTTNTGELFF
TRBV28	TRBJ1-3	-	-	TGTGCCAGCAGTTTCAGGGGCCCCGGAAACACCATATATTTT	CASSFRGPGNTIYF
TRBV10-3	TRBJ1-3	TRBD1	-	TGTGCCATCAGCACAGGGGGTAACACCATATATTTT	CAISTGGNTIYF
TRBV6-4	TRBJ2-2	-	many	TGTGCCAGCAGTGACACTAGCACCGGGGAGCTGTTTTTT	CASSDTSTGELFF
TRBV20-1	TRBJ2-7	TRBD1	few	TGCAGTGCTAGTGGCGTTGGGACAGGGCCATCGACCTACGAGCAGTACTTC	CSASGVGTGPSTYEQYF
TRBV20-1	TRBJ1-3	-	few	TGCAGTGCTGGAGACGGGGCGGTAACTGGAAACACCATATATTTT	CSAGDGAVTGNTIYF
TRBV7-9	TRBJ2-7	-	-	TGTGCCAGCGATCAGGGCAACTACGAGCAGCACTTC	CASDQGNYEQHF
TRBV6-5	TRBJ2-7	TRBD2	medium-sized	TGTGCCAGCACCGGACTAGCGGGAGCCCACTCCTACGAGCAGTACTTC	CASTGLAGAHSYEQYF
TRBV15	TRBJ2-7	TRBD1	-	TGTGCCACCAGCAGAGTGACAGGGATCCTTTACGAGCAGTACTTC	CATSRVTGILYEQYF
TRBV4-1	TRBJ2-2	-	-	TGTGCCAGCAGCTTTCGAGGGGCAGTGAGGACCGGGGAGCTGTTTTTT	CASSFRGAVRTGELFF
TRBV29-1	TRBJ2-7	TRBD2	few	TGCAGCGTTCGAACTAGCGGGCCCTCCTACGAGCAGTACTTC	CSVRTSGPSYEQYF
TRBV19	TRBJ1-5	-	-	TGTGCCAGTAGATCTTGGCTGGCGGGCAATCAGCCCCAGCATTTT	CASRSWLAGNQPQHF
TRBV12-3/TRBV12-4	TRBJ2-7	TRBD2	-	TGTGCCAGCACCATGACTAGCGGGAGCGAGCAGTACTTC	CASTMTSGSEQYF
TRBV10-2	TRBJ1-5	-	many	TGCGCCAGCAGGGAAGGCAATCAGCCCCCGCATTTT	CASREGNQPPHF
TRBV7-3	TRBJ2-5	-	-	TGTGCCAGCAGCCAGTTCACGGAGACCCAGTACTTC	CASSQFTETQYF
TRBV2	TRBJ1-4	TRBD1	-	TGTGCCAGCAGTGGAGAATCCGCGCTTCGGACAGGGGAACTGTTTTTT	CASSGESALRTGELFF
TRBV20-1	TRBJ1-1	TRBD1	many	TGCAGTGCTAGAGATAGTACAGGGGGCTTCACTGAAGCTTTCTTT	CSARDSTGGFTEAFF
TRBV29-1	TRBJ2-5	-	many	TGCAGCGTTGGTTCGCTAGTAGGGGAGACCCAGTACTTC	CSVGSLVGETQYF
TRBV7-9	TRBJ1-2	-	-	TGTGCCAGCAGCGTAGATCCCGGGATGGACGGCTACACCTTC	CASSVDPGMDGYTF